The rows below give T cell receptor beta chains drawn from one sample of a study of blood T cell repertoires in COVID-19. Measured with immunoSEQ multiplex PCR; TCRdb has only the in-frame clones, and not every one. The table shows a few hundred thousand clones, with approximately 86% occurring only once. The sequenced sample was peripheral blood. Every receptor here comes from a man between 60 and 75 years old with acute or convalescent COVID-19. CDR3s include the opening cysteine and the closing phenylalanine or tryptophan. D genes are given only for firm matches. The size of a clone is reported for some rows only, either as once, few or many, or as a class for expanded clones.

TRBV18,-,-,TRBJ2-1,TGTGCCAGCTCACGCGGTCGGCAGGGCGGATTGGATGAGCAGTTCTTC,CASSRGRQGGLDEQFF
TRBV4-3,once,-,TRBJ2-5,TGCGCCAGCAGCCAGGATACAGGGTCCCAAGAGACCCAGTACTTC,CASSQDTGSQETQYF
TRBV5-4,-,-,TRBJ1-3,TGTGCCAGCAGCCGGCTTGAACTATCGACCATATATTTT,CASSRLELSTIYF
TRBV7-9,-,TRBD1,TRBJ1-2,TGTGCCAGCAGCCCCCAGGACAGGGTAGGCTACACCTTC,CASSPQDRVGYTF
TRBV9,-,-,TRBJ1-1,TGTGCCAGCAGCGTCTCGGGAGGGAAGCCCATGAGGAACACTGAAGCTTTCTTT,CASSVSGGKPMRNTEAFF
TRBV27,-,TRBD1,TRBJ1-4,TGTGCCAGCAGCCGAACAGCCGGGACAGAGGGGAAACTGTTTTTT,CASSRTAGTEGKLFF
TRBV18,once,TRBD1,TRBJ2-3,TGTGCCAGCTCACGTGAATATTATGGACAGGGTAGGGATACGCAGTATTTT,CASSREYYGQGRDTQYF
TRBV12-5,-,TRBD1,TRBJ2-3,TGTGCTAGTGGTTTGGGCCTTATACAGGGGTCAGATACGCAGTATTTT,CASGLGLIQGSDTQYF
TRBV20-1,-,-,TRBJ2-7,TGCAGTGCTGCCAGCTCCTACGAGCAGTACTTC,CSAASSYEQYF
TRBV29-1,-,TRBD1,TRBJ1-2,TGCAGCGTTGAGGTCGGGGGACAGGGGGACTATGGCTACACCTTC,CSVEVGGQGDYGYTF
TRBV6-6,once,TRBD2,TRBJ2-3,TGTGCCAGCAGTCCCCTCGCCAGCGGGGGGGTTGGAGATACGCAGTATTTT,CASSPLASGGVGDTQYF
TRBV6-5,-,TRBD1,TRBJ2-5,TGTGCCAGCACCGGGACAGGGAGGGAGACCCAGTACTTC,CASTGTGRETQYF
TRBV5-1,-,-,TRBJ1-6,TGCGCCAGCAGCTTAAGGCGACAGGAGCTGGCTTCACCCCTCCACTTT,CASSLRRQELASPLHF
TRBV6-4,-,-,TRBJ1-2,TGTGCCAGCAGCCCGACCCGGGCAGGGGAGATCTATGGCTACACCTTC,CASSPTRAGEIYGYTF
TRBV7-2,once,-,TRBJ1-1,TGTGCCAGCAGCTTAGCGGGGCAGTACACTGAAGCTTTCTTT,CASSLAGQYTEAFF
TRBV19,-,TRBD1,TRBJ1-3,TGTGCCAGTAGTATGGACAGGTCTATCTCTGGAAACACCATATATTTT,CASSMDRSISGNTIYF
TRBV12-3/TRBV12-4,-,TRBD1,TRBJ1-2,TGTGCCAGCAGTTCCACAGGGGATGTTGGCTACACCTTC,CASSSTGDVGYTF
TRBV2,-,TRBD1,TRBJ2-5,TGTGCCAGCCAAACGCCCCGACAGGGGCAAGAGACCCAGTACTTC,CASQTPRQGQETQYF
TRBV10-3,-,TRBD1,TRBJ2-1,TGTGCCATCAGTGCCGGGACAGCTTTAGGCGATGAGCAGTTCTTC,CAISAGTALGDEQFF
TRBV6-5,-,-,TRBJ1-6,TGTGCCATCGGGTTTACATCGGTCGACGCTTCACCCCTCCACTTT,CAIGFTSVDASPLHF
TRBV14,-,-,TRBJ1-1,TGTGCCAGCAGCCAAGGTATATTGACTGAAGCTTTCTTT,CASSQGILTEAFF
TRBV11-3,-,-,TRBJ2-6,TGTGCCAGCAGCTCGGGACTGGTCTCTGGGGCCAACGTCCTGACTTTC,CASSSGLVSGANVLTF
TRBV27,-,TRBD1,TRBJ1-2,TGTGCCAGCAGTTCCCAGGGGGCAGATGGCTACACCTTC,CASSSQGADGYTF
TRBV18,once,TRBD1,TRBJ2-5,TGTGCCAGCTCACCACTTCGGGGGACAGGGCGTCAAGAGACCCAGTACTTC,CASSPLRGTGRQETQYF
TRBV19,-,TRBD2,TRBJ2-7,TGTGCCAGTAGTCCAACGGGACTAGCGGGGGCCGAGCAGTACTTC,CASSPTGLAGAEQYF
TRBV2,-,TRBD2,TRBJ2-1,TGTGCCAGCAGTTATCGGACTAGCGGGGGGGCCCAAGAGCAGTTCTTC,CASSYRTSGGAQEQFF
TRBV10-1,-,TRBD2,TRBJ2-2,TGCGCCAGCAGCGCCGCGGGGGTGACCGGGGAGCTGTTTTTT,CASSAAGVTGELFF
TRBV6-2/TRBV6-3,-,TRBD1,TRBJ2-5,TGTGCCAGCAGTTACGTGGGACAGATAACCGAAGAGACCCAGTACTTC,CASSYVGQITEETQYF
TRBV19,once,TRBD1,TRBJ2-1,TGTGCCAGTAGGCCCGATGGGCAGGGGGACTACAATGAGCAGTTCTTC,CASRPDGQGDYNEQFF
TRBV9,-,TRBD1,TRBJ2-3,TGTGCCAGCAGCGTAGGTGGGCAGGGGGCGGGCACAGATACGCAGTATTTT,CASSVGGQGAGTDTQYF
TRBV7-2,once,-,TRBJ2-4,TGTGCCAGCAGCTCCGTCAGGGTTTCGGACATTCAGTACTTC,CASSSVRVSDIQYF
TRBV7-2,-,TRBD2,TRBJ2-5,TGTGCCAGCAACAGTCTAGCGGCTCAAGAGACCCAGTACTTC,CASNSLAAQETQYF
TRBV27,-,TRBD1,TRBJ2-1,TGTGCCAGCAGTTGGTCCCGACAGGGGGCGGTCTATGAGCAGTTCTTC,CASSWSRQGAVYEQFF
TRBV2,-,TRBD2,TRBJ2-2,TGTGCCAGCACCGCAAGCGGGGGCATCACCGGGGAGCTGTTTTTT,CASTASGGITGELFF
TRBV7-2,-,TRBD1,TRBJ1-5,TGTGCCAGCAGGGGGGGACAGGGGGCTGGGCAGCCCCAGCATTTT,CASRGGQGAGQPQHF
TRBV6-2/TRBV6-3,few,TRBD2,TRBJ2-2,TGTGCCAGCAGTCGCAGACTTACGAAGCGGGGCCTCCGAGCGGGGGAGCTGTTTTTT,CASSRRLTKRGLRAGELFF
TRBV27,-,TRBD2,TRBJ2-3,TGTGCCAGCAGTTTGGGGGGGGGCACAGATACGCAGTATTTT,CASSLGGGTDTQYF
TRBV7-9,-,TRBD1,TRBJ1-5,TGTGCCAGCAGCTGGGAACCGGGACAGGGAATCAATAGCAATCAGCCCCAGCATTTT,CASSWEPGQGINSNQPQHF
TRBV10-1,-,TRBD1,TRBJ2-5,TGCGCCAGCAGTGATGGGACAGCCCAAGAGACCCAGTACTTC,CASSDGTAQETQYF
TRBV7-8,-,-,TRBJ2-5,TGTGCCAGCAGCTACCCACCAGGGGACCCCCAAGAGACCCAGTACTTC,CASSYPPGDPQETQYF
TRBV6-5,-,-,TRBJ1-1,TGTGCCAGCAGTTACCGGTTGAACACTGAAGCTTTCTTT,CASSYRLNTEAFF
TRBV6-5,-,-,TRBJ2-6,TGTGCCAGCAGAACAGGGGGGGCTGGGGCCAACGTCCTGACTTTC,CASRTGGAGANVLTF
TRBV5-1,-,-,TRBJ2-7,TGCGCCAGCAGCTTTATCGGAGACGGCTACGAGCAGTACTTC,CASSFIGDGYEQYF
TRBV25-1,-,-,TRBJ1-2,TGTGCCAGCAGTGAATCAGGGGCCCCAGACTATGGCTACACCTTC,CASSESGAPDYGYTF
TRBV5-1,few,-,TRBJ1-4,TGCGCCAGCAGCTTGGCGAGTAGGGGAAAACTGTTTTTT,CASSLASRGKLFF